What follows are 20 T cell receptor beta chains derived from one specimen sequenced in a study of radiation and T cells in renal cell carcinoma. The assay was immunoSEQ multiplex PCR, and TCRdb's table has in-frame clones only and misses some. The sample has under 150,000 clones, 81% seen once. Time point specified: blood 2 weeks post-SBRT. Treatment specified: 15 Gy SBRT to primary tumor, nephrectomy 4 weeks later. The sequencing here drew on blood, taken from a patient whose treatment included radiotherapy and nephrectomy. The receptors stem from a woman between 55 and 75 years old with renal cell carcinoma.

The gene calls are TRBV4-1 and TRBJ2-7; 9 nucleotides match TRBD1. Germline CDR1 MGHRA, CDR2 YSYEKL. V shed 1 base, J shed 3 bases, and the junction held 4 bases outside the gene matches. The CDR3 is 15 amino acids. The CDR3 here is CASSQGYRGLYEQYF. The CDR3 DNA reads TGCGCCAGCAGCCAAGGTTACAGGGGGCTCTACGAGCAGTACTTC.

The gene calls are TRBV5-1 and TRBJ2-3; 12 nucleotides line up with TRBD2. Trimming cost V 4 bases and J 6 bases; bases outside gene matches: 6. The length of the CDR3 is 15 residues. CDR1 SGHRS and CDR2 YFSETQ come from the germline V gene. CDR3 nucleotide sequence: TGCGCCAGCAGCCGACTAGCGGGGGATTCTGATACGCAGTATTTT. Translating it yields CASSRLAGDSDTQYF.

The chain carries TRBV11-2 and TRBJ2-1; D is possibly TRBD1 or TRBD2 (5 bases each). Germline V gene sequence: CDR1 SGHAT, CDR2 FQNNGV. The CDR3 extends over 13 amino acids. Trimming cost V 11 bases and J 2 bases, with 13 bases left between them. CDR3 sequence reads: CASEGITYNEQFF. Here the CDR3 DNA reads TGTGCCTCTGAGGGGATCACCTACAATGAGCAGTTCTTC.

The V call is TRBV28, the J call TRBJ2-5; D possibly uses TRBD1 or TRBD2 (6 bases each). Germline CDR1 MDHEN, CDR2 SYDVKM. CDR3 length equals 12 residues. Trimming shortened V by 6 bases and J by 4 bases, and 9 bases separated the two germline ends. The CDR3 is CASRRGAETQYF. The CDR3 DNA follows: TGTGCCAGCAGGAGGGGGGCAGAGACCCAGTACTTC. The full variable domain, rest sourced from reference TRBV28 and TRBJ2-5, is DVKVTQSSRYLVKRTGEKVFLECVQDMDHENMFWYRQDPGLGLRLIYFSYDVKMKEKGDIPEGYSVSREKKERFSLILESASTNQTSMYLCASRRGAETQYFGPGTRLLVL.

This chain connects TRBV6-6 to TRBJ2-1, with 9 bases aligning to TRBD1. V lost 6 bases, J lost 8 bases, and 11 bases stayed unmatched. Germline CDR1 reads MNHNY; CDR2 reads SVGAGI (reference sequence). The CDR3 is 15 amino acids. The CDR3 loop is CASRLGQGPPHEQFF. In DNA, the CDR3 is TGTGCCAGCAGACTAGGACAGGGGCCACCCCATGAGCAGTTCTTC.

This clone was seen a handful of times. J is TRBJ1-1 and V is TRBV19; D ambiguous. This CDR3 spans 13 amino acids. Trimming stripped 3 bases from V and 2 bases from J, with 7 bases between. Germline-derived CDR1 and CDR2 are LNHDA and SQIVND (reference sequence). CDR3 nucleotides: TGTGCCAGTAGTATCCAGGCCAACACTGAAGCTTTCTTT. This translates into CASSIQANTEAFF.

The rearrangement links TRBV19 to TRBJ2-1; a weak D match, TRBD2 (5 bases). Germline V gene lookup returns CDR1 LNHDA and CDR2 SQIVND (reference sequence). The V gene lost 0 bases and the J gene lost 4 bases, with 10 bases spanning the gap. The CDR3 covers 15 residues. The CDR3 sequence is CASSIEGGPYNEQFF. The CDR3 bases are TGTGCCAGTAGTATAGAAGGCGGGCCTTACAATGAGCAGTTCTTC.

V and J are TRBV6-5 and TRBJ1-5, with unresolved D. V was shortened by 5 bases and J by 0 bases, with 8 bases between the two germline ends. CDR1 and CDR2 (germline): MNHEY, SVGAGI. The CDR3 extends over 14 amino acids. The CDR3 region is CASSPTYSNQPQHF. The CDR3 nucleotides read TGTGCCAGCAGTCCGACCTATAGCAATCAGCCCCAGCATTTT.

CDR3 DNA: TGTGCCAGTCGCTCCACGGAGAGCTCCTACAATGAGCAGTTCTTC. It yields the protein CASRSTESSYNEQFF. This chain links TRBV19 with TRBJ2-1; D unresolved. The CDR3 length is 15 residues. The ends were cut back, 8 bases at V and 0 bases at J, with 14 bases in the middle. Germline values: CDR1 LNHDA, CDR2 SQIVND (reference sequence).

This chain links TRBV2 with TRBJ1-1, with D perhaps matching TRBD1 (6 bases). The CDR3 runs to 18 residues. Germline loops: CDR1 SNHLY, CDR2 FYNNEI. Trimming shortened V by 6 bases and J by 1 base, and 24 bases separated the two germline ends. The CDR3 nucleotides are TGTGCCAGCAGCGAAAGCCTCCCGCGGACAGCCAGGAACACTGAAGCTTTCTTT. Translation: CASSESLPRTARNTEAFF.

This clone appeared a few times. The V and J genes are TRBV2 and TRBJ1-5; D is ambiguous. V was pared by 7 bases and J by 0 bases, with 16 bases between. Germline V gives CDR1 SNHLY, CDR2 FYNNEI. CDR3 length: 16 amino acids. The CDR3 coding sequence is TGTGCCAGCACCGAAGGACGGTGGGCTAGCAATCAGCCCCAGCATTTT. Translated: CASTEGRWASNQPQHF.

The count of this clone is one. The V gene is TRBV6-1, the J gene TRBJ2-7; TRBD1 matches 7 bases. Unmatched junction bases numbered 14, after V lost 4 bases and J lost 5 bases. Germline V lookup: CDR1 MNHNS, CDR2 SASEGT. The CDR3 spans 16 residues. The CDR3 bases are TGTGCCAGCAGTGGGACGACAGGGTTTAGGAACAACGAGCAGTACTTC. This codes for CASSGTTGFRNNEQYF.

This clone has more than one count but fewer than ten. The V gene is TRBV28, the J gene TRBJ1-1; a weak D match, TRBD1 (5 bases). The length of the CDR3 is 13 residues. Trimming stripped 3 bases from V and 3 bases from J, with 8 bases between. Germline V CDR1 and CDR2: MDHEN, SYDVKM. The CDR3 bases are TGTGCCAGCAGTTTGTCGGGGCACACTGAAGCTTTCTTT. Translating it yields CASSLSGHTEAFF.

The V call is TRBV5-4, the J call TRBJ1-4; 10 bases match TRBD1. Per the germline V gene, CDR1 is SGHNT and CDR2 is YYREEE (reference sequence). The V segment lost 4 bases and the J segment 6 bases; nucleotides outside the gene matches: 6. This CDR3 has 15 amino acids. The CDR3 DNA sequence: TGTGCCAGCAGCAGACCCGGGACAGGGGATGAAAAACTGTTTTTT. It translates to CASSRPGTGDEKLFF.

The chain uses TRBV29-1 and TRBJ2-4, with TRBD1 as a possible D gene (6 bases). V was trimmed by 4 bases and J by 3 bases, leaving 7 bases between them. The CDR3 runs to 12 residues. Germline CDR1 reads SQVTM; CDR2 reads ANQGSEA. The CDR3 DNA reads as TGCAGCGTTGCGGACAGCAAAAACATTCAGTACTTC. The encoded protein is CSVADSKNIQYF.

This chain links TRBV6-5 with TRBJ1-1; TRBD1 might be the D (6 bases). The CDR3 runs 11 residues. The V and J ends lost 5 bases and 11 bases respectively, with 12 bases between them. Germline V lookup: CDR1 MNHEY, CDR2 SVGAGI. As DNA, the CDR3 is TGTGCCAGCAGTACAGGGCCTGGGGCTTTCTTT. The encoded protein is CASSTGPGAFF.

The V call is TRBV20-1, the J call TRBJ1-4, with D perhaps matching TRBD1 (5 bases). This CDR3 has 11 amino acids. V was cut by 8 bases and J by 7 bases, with 11 bases left in between. In germline, CDR1 is DFQATT, CDR2 SNEGSKA (reference sequence). CDR3 protein: CSLTGGEKLFF. CDR3 DNA sequence: TGCAGTCTAACAGGAGGTGAAAAACTGTTTTTT.

The rearrangement joins TRBV7-9 to TRBJ1-5, with a weak D call TRBD1 (5 bases). The V gene lost 5 bases and the J gene lost 1 base, with 15 bases spanning the gap. Germline CDR1 is SEHNR and CDR2 is FQNEAQ (reference sequence). This CDR3 has 16 residues. CDR3 in amino acids: CASSPAGGGSNQPQHF. The CDR3 nucleotides read TGTGCCAGCAGCCCCGCCGGGGGAGGAAGCAATCAGCCCCAGCATTTT.

V gene TRBV9 combines with J gene TRBJ2-5; 7 nucleotides align to TRBD1. Germline CDR1 and CDR2: SGDLS and YYNGEE. V lost 2 bases to trimming and J lost 2 bases; unmatched junction nucleotides: 3. This CDR3 contains 14 residues. DNA of the CDR3: TGTGCCAGCAGCGTGGCGGACAGGCAAGAGACCCAGTACTTC. Amino acid sequence: CASSVADRQETQYF. Filled out from reference TRBV9 and TRBJ2-5, the complete variable domain reads DSGVTQTPKHLITATGQRVTLRCSPRSGDLSVYWYQQSLDQGLQFLIQYYNGEERAKGNILERFSAQQFPDLHSELNLSSLELGDSALYFCASSVADRQETQYFGPGTRLLVL.

This sequence joins TRBV5-1 and TRBJ1-2; D unclear. The germline CDR1 and CDR2 sequences are SGHRS and YFSETQ. The V end lost 2 bases, the J end lost 0 bases, and 8 bases lay between the germline ends. This CDR3 region has 14 residues. The CDR3 coding sequence is TGCGCCAGCAGCTTCGACAACCCTAACTATGGCTACACCTTC. Translation: CASSFDNPNYGYTF.